The clone carrying this T cell receptor beta chain was recorded at least ten times. Its antigen remains unidentified. TCRdb re-called the 5' RACE reads through MiXCR, storing one row per CDR3 protein. This sample carries hundreds of thousands of distinct CDR3 sequences, over 8.5% of them seen once, and the ten largest clones take 0.8% to 1%. Germline CDR1 reads SGHRS; CDR2 reads YFSETQ. V was pared by 2 bases and J by 4 bases, with 12 bases between. This CDR3 spans 14 amino acids. These data come from a study of identical twins. Whole-study findings and limits: Researchers reported weaker excess twin sharing in beta out-of-frame sequences. There were fewer insertions in abundant cord blood beta clonotypes, but memory repertoires showed no such pattern.

The same specimen was also included in a second study, on yellow fever vaccine responses in identical twins.

Sample: PBMCs. This rearrangement joins TRBV5-1 to TRBJ1-2; no clear D gene. The receptor was isolated from a woman in her late teens or twenties in good health. The CDR3: CASSLGKGIYGYTF. The CDR3 nucleotides read TGCGCCAGCAGCTTAGGAAAGGGAATCTATGGCTACACCTTC.